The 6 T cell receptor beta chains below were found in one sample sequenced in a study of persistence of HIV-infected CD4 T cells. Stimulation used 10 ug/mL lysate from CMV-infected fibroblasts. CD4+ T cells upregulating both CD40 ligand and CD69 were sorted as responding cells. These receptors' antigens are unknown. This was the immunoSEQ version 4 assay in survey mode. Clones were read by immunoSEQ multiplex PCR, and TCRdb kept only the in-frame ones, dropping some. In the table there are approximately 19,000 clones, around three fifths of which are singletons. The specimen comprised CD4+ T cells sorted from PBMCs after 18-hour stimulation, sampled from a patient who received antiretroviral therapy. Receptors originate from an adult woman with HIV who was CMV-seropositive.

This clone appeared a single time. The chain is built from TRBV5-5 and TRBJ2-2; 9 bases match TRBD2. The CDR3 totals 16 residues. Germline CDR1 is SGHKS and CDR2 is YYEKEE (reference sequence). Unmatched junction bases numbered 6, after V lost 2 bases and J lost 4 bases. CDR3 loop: CASSFLGGGATGELFF. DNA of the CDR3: TGTGCCAGCAGCTTTCTAGGCGGGGGGGCCACCGGGGAGCTGTTTTTT.

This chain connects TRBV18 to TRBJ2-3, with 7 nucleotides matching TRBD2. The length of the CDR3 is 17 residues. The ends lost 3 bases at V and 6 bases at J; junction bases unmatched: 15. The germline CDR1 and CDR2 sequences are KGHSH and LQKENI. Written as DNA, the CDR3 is TGTGCCAGCTCACCCCTCCGAACTAGCGCGGTGCGGGATACGCAGTATTTT. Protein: CASSPLRTSAVRDTQYF.

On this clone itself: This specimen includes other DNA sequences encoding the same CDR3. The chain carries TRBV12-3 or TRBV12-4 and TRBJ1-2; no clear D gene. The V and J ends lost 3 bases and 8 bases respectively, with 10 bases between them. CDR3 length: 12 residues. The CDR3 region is CASSFGRLGYTF. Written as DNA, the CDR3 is TGTGCCAGCAGTTTTGGGCGTTTAGGCTACACCTTC.

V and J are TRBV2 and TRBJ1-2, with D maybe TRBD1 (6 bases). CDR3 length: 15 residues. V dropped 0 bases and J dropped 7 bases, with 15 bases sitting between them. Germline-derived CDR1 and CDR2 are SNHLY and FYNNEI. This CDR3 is CASSEATGGLVGYTF. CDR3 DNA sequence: TGTGCCAGCAGTGAAGCTACCGGGGGCTTGGTTGGCTACACCTTC.

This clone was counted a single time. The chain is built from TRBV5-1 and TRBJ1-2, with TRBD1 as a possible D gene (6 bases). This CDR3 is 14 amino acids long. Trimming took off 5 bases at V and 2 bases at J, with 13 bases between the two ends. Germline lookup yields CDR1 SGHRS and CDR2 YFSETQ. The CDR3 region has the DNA TGCGCCAGCAGGGCGACAGGAGCCAACTATGGCTACACCTTC. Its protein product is CASRATGANYGYTF.

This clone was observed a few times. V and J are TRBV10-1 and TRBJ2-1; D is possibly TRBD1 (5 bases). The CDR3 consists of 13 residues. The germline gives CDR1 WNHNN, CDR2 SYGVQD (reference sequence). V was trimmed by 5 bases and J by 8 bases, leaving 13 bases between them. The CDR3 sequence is CASSQRLQDEQFF. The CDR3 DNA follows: TGCGCCAGCAGTCAAAGATTACAGGATGAGCAGTTCTTC.